The sequence of this TCR beta chain was determined in a study of Ad26.COV2.S vaccination and SARS-CoV-2 variants. Study background: Intramuscular Ad26.COV2.S doses were given once or twice, 56 days apart.

Libraries were prepared by immunoSEQ multiplex PCR; TCRdb keeps only in-frame clonotypes and omits some of them. This sample has some 250,000 clones, with roughly 90% found just once. Losses at the gene ends were 5 bases for V and 5 bases for J; bases not matched to a gene: 3. This CDR3 region has 12 residues. Germline CDR1 and CDR2: SEHNR and FQNEAQ (reference sequence). Turning to this clone: Its antigen is as yet unknown.

Whole-study results and caveats: The TCR-based breadth and depth measures might underestimate overall T cell responses. Among vaccine recipients, spike-specific TCR breadth exceeded that of placebo recipients.

Treatment given: around 19 received Ad26.COV2.S at low or high dose, single or two shots; about 5 received placebo; per-sample allocation not given. After the first vaccine or placebo injection, samples were drawn on day 63. The sequence derives from a person aged 18-60 years who received the Ad26.COV2.S COVID-19 vaccine or a placebo. This rearrangement joins TRBV7-9 to TRBJ2-7; 7 nucleotides match TRBD1. The specimen comprised peripheral blood, sampled in a trial of Ad26.COV2.S vaccine versus placebo. The CDR3: CASSPQGDEQYF. The CDR3 DNA reads TGTGCCAGCAGCCCCCAGGGGGACGAGCAGTACTTC.